This T cell receptor beta chain was identified during a study of blood T cell repertoires in COVID-19. Study at large: Acute-phase and convalescent COVID-19 samples originated in the United States, Italy and Spain. In each case, the material was cDNA or gDNA derived from T cells, B-cell-depleted T cells, or PBMCs.

Authors' data handling: Amplified reference gene primers provided the basis for estimating nucleated cell counts. Profiling relied on immunoSEQ multiplex PCR, and the TCRdb table lists in-frame clones only, not all of them. From that table come the V and J calls and clone size; the DNA was used to work out D and trimming. This table holds roughly 300,000 clones, 81% found once. This clone showed up just a few times. Trimming shortened V by 3 bases and J by 4 bases, and 19 bases separated the two germline ends. The CDR3 has 17 amino acids. Looked up from germline, CDR1 is LNHDA and CDR2 is SQIVND (reference sequence).

This TCR derives from a woman aged 55 to 70 with active or convalescent COVID-19. Material: peripheral blood. The chain recombines TRBV19 with TRBJ2-1, with a weak D call TRBD2 (7 bases). This CDR3 is CASSMGGAQYFYNEQFF. The CDR3 DNA reads TGTGCCAGTAGTATGGGGGGGGCCCAGTATTTTTACAATGAGCAGTTCTTC.